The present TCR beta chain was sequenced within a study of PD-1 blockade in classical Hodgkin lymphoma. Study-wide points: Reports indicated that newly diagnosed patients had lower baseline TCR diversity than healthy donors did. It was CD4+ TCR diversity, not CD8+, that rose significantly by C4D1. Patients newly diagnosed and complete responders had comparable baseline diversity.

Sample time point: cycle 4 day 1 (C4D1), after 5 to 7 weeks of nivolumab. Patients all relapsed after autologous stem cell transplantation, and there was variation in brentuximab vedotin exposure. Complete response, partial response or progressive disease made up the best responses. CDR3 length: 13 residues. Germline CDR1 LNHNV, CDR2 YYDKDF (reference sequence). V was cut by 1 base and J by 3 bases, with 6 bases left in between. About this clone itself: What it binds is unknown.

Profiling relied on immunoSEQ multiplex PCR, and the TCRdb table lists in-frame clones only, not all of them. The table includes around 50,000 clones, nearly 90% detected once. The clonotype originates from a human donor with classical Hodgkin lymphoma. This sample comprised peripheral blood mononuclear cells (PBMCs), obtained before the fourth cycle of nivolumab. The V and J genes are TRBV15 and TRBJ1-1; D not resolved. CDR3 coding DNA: TGTGCCACCAGCAGAGGACAAGACACTGAAGCTTTCTTT. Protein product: CATSRGQDTEAFF. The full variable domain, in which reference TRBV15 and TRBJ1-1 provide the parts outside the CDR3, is DAMVIQNPRYQVTQFGKPVTLSCSQTLNHNVMYWYQQKSSQAPKLLFHYYDKDFNNEADTPDNFQSRRPNTSFCFLDIRSPGLGDTAMYLCATSRGQDTEAFFGQGTRLTVV.